The source of this T cell receptor (beta chain) is a study of T cell responses to AZD1222 COVID-19 vaccine. Repertoires were generated with immunoSEQ multiplex PCR, while TCRdb's copy carries only in-frame clones and drops some. The sample includes some 250,000 clones, 90% to 95% of them seen just once. With 3 bases clipped from V and 4 bases from J, the junction kept 7 bases outside the gene matches. CDR1 is SGDLS and CDR2 is YYNGEE in the germline V gene. The CDR3 loop spans 16 amino acids. This TCR derives from an adult who received the AZD1222 COVID-19 vaccine. The J gene is TRBJ2-3, the V gene TRBV9; 11 nucleotides align to TRBD2. The starting material was peripheral blood, obtained 28 days after the second AZD1222 dose. DNA of the CDR3: TGTGCCAGCAGCGCTAGCAAGACTAGCGGGGCAGATACGCAGTATTTT. Translation: CASSASKTSGADTQYF.